What follows are 9 T cell receptor beta chains derived from one specimen sequenced in a study of cytomegalovirus exposure and HLA in healthy donors (dated by TCRdb to 2016 to 2017). Receptors were amplified or captured by the immunoSEQ multiplex PCR assay. For the multiplex PCR, a mixture combining 60 forward primers for TCR Vbeta segments and 13 reverse primers for TCR Jbeta segments was used. The source is immuneACCESS, and TCRdb retained only in-frame sequences with V and J called. Part of the clones is not carried over; for the studies checked, unresolved V genes explain less than half of this, and the remainder is unexplained. The sample table records some 240,000 clones; approximately 80% of these occur just once. The ten top clones hold 3.8% of the sample. The sequenced sample was PBMCs. The receptors stem from a male donor in good health and CMV-seronegative.

This chain links TRBV5-1 with TRBJ2-1, with no clear D. From germline, CDR1 is SGHRS and CDR2 YFSETQ. V gave up 0 bases and J gave up 6 bases, with 7 bases separating them. CDR3 length equals 13 residues. CDR3 nucleotide sequence: TGCGCCAGCAGCTTGGTGGTAGTCAATGAGCAGTTCTTC. As protein: CASSLVVVNEQFF.

As to this clone: The sample carries other DNA sequences with the same CDR3. The chain links TRBV10-3 to TRBJ1-6; D call uncertain. CDR3 length equals 13 residues. V was pared by 4 bases and J by 8 bases, with 9 bases between. Germline CDR1 reads ENHRY; CDR2 reads SYGVKD. The DNA of the CDR3 is TGTGCCATCAGTGGAGACTCGGATTCACCCCTCCACTTT. It yields the protein CAISGDSDSPLHF.

The chain is built from TRBV19 and TRBJ1-5, with TRBD1 matching 9 bases. The CDR3 is made up of 16 amino acids. J gave up 2 bases and V 8 bases, and 10 bases lay outside the gene matches. Germline V CDR1 and CDR2: LNHDA, SQIVND (reference sequence). In DNA, the CDR3 is TGTGCCAGTTATCCTTCCTGGGACAGGGGCAATCAGCCCCAGCATTTT. Amino acid sequence: CASYPSWDRGNQPQHF.

Regarding this clone: Because the CDR3's place on the DNA is in doubt, the DNA is left out and the CDR3 is given as listed by TCRdb. The chain is built from TRBV7-9 and TRBJ2-7; the table's D call, TRBD2, has no DNA check behind it. The CDR3 spans 16 amino acids, including both terminal residues. The germline V gene encodes CDR1 SEHNR and CDR2 FQNEAQ (reference sequence). CDR3 loop: CASSTSRASRTYEQYF.

The rearrangement uses TRBV6-5 and TRBJ1-5; D might be TRBD1 (6 bases). V was shortened by 6 bases and J by 4 bases, with 16 bases between the two germline ends. CDR1 and CDR2 from the germline V gene are MNHEY and SVGAGI. This CDR3 spans 15 amino acids. CDR3 loop: CASRGGYSRNQPQHF. In nucleotides, the CDR3 is TGTGCCAGCAGAGGGGGATATTCGAGGAATCAGCCCCAGCATTTT.

This clone was recorded a few times. The gene calls are TRBV6-6 and TRBJ2-7; TRBD2 might be the D (5 bases). With 0 bases removed from V and 0 bases from J, the gap between germline ends came to 12 bases. Germline loops: CDR1 MNHNY, CDR2 SVGAGI (reference sequence). This CDR3 is 16 amino acids long. This CDR3 is CASSYSTGGHSYEQYF. CDR3 coding DNA: TGTGCCAGCAGTTACTCGACTGGCGGGCACTCCTACGAGCAGTACTTC.

Here the CDR3 DNA reads TGTGCCAGCAGTGAACAGGATTGGGACACTGAAGCTTTCTTT. Translation gives CASSEQDWDTEAFF. J is TRBJ1-1 and V is TRBV6-5, with TRBD1 as a possible D gene (5 bases). The CDR3 totals 14 residues. V gave up 5 bases and J gave up 3 bases, with 13 bases separating them. Germline V gene sequence: CDR1 MNHEY, CDR2 SVGAGI.

The V call is TRBV25-1, the J call TRBJ2-7, with D tentatively TRBD1 (6 bases). The CDR3 length is 14 residues. Germline V lookup: CDR1 MGHDK, CDR2 SYGVNS. Trimming shortened V by 8 bases and J by 2 bases, and 16 bases separated the two germline ends. In nucleotides, the CDR3 is TGTGCCAGCGGACAGTCGGTAGTCCCCTACGAGCAGTACTTC. Its protein product is CASGQSVVPYEQYF.

This chain uses TRBV29-1 with TRBJ2-7; 8 nucleotides agree with TRBD2. Germline assignment: CDR1 SQVTM and CDR2 ANQGSEA. The CDR3 extends over 14 amino acids. V shed 4 bases, J shed 3 bases, and the junction held 8 bases outside the gene matches. This CDR3 is CSVGRAGVGYEQYF. CDR3 bases: TGCAGCGTTGGACGAGCGGGAGTAGGCTACGAGCAGTACTTC.